These T cell receptor beta chains were read from a single sample in a study of Graves' ophthalmopathy and Graves' hyperthyroidism. TCRdb analysed the multiplex PCR reads with MiXCR anew, one entry per CDR3 protein. This table has roughly 420,000 distinct CDR3 sequences, approximately 21% appearing once. Source material: peripheral blood. These receptors originate from a woman under 30 with stable Graves' hyperthyroidism. CDR3s include the opening cysteine and the closing phenylalanine or tryptophan. A D gene is named only where the DNA matches it firmly. Clone size is not always given. Where it is, it says once, few, many or a class for expanded clones.

few | TRBJ2-7 | TRBV4-1 | . | CASSQDSLGPYEQYF | TGCGCCAGCAGCCAAGATAGTCTAGGGCCCTACGAGCAGTACTTC
many | TRBJ1-2 | TRBV5-1 | . | CASSLDRADGYTF | TGCGCCAGCAGCTTGGACAGGGCGGATGGCTACACCTTC
. | TRBJ1-1 | TRBV6-1 | TRBD1 | CASSRTGGENTEAFF | TGTGCCAGCAGTCGGACAGGGGGCGAGAACACTGAAGCTTTCTTT
many | TRBJ1-2 | TRBV6-2/TRBV6-3 | . | CASRQSQGSGYTF | TGTGCCAGCAGACAAAGCCAGGGGTCTGGCTACACCTTC
. | TRBJ1-1 | TRBV20-1 | . | CSARDTGDTEAFF | TGCAGTGCTAGAGATACGGGGGACACTGAAGCTTTCTTT
. | TRBJ2-7 | TRBV7-9 | . | CASSLVTAWGYDQYF | TGTGCCAGCAGCTTAGTGACAGCATGGGGATACGATCAGTACTTC
many | TRBJ2-7 | TRBV6-5 | . | CASSSNRDYEQYF | TGTGCCAGCAGTTCAAACCGGGACTACGAGCAGTACTTC
many | TRBJ2-2 | TRBV19 | . | CASSRSGAGELFF | TGTGCCAGTAGTAGGTCTGGCGCCGGGGAGCTGTTTTTT
. | TRBJ1-1 | TRBV18 | . | CASSQTVMNTEAFF | TGTGCCAGCTCGCAGACAGTCATGAACACTGAAGCTTTCTTT
many | TRBJ2-7 | TRBV29-1 | . | CSAADSYEQYF | TGCAGCGCTGCAGACTCCTACGAGCAGTACTTC
few | TRBJ2-5 | TRBV7-9 | . | CASSPYGEGGKTQYF | TGTGCCAGCAGCCCCTACGGGGAGGGGGGGAAGACCCAGTACTTC
few | TRBJ2-5 | TRBV2 | . | CASSGTYPEGETQYF | TGTGCCAGCAGCGGGACGTATCCTGAGGGGGAGACCCAGTACTTC
many | TRBJ2-2 | TRBV6-1 | . | CASSEGQRPGELFF | TGTGCCAGCAGTGAAGGACAGCGCCCCGGGGAGCTGTTTTTT
many | TRBJ2-4 | TRBV15 | TRBD2 | CATSRETSGRFVIQYF | TGTGCCACCAGCAGAGAGACTAGCGGGAGATTCGTCATTCAGTACTTC